This is a list of T cell receptor beta chains from one sample in a study of OX40 agonist ivuxolimab in advanced cancers. Produced via immunoSEQ multiplex PCR; TCRdb's table is partial and in-frame only. The data show under 85,000 clones, around 84% seen once. Here the sequenced sample was CD4+ or CD8+ T cells sorted from blood, taken in a trial of the OX40 agonist ivuxolimab. The receptor source for this set is an adult with an advanced solid tumor such as melanoma, head and neck, liver or kidney cancer. Both conserved end residues are part of each CDR3. D genes are given only for firm matches. Size values are once, few and many counts, or a class for expanded clones, and some rows have none.

d_call	v_call	cdr3_length	j_call	clone_size	cdr3_aa	cdr3_nt
NA	TRBV10-2	15	TRBJ1-3	NA	CASSEQGTTGNTIYF	TGCGCCAGCAGTGAGCAGGGCACCACTGGAAACACCATATATTTT
TRBD2	TRBV7-2	15	TRBJ2-5	NA	CASSLGLAGGETQYF	TGTGCCAGCAGCCTAGGACTAGCGGGGGGCGAGACCCAGTACTTC
NA	TRBV14	13	TRBJ1-2	NA	CASSQAATGTYTF	TGTGCCAGCAGCCAGGCGGCTACCGGGACCTACACCTTC
NA	TRBV11-3	14	TRBJ2-6	NA	CASSLVSGANVLTF	TGTGCCAGCAGCTTAGTCTCTGGGGCCAACGTCCTGACTTTC
NA	TRBV7-9	16	TRBJ2-1	NA	CASSGIGQTIYNEQFF	TGTGCCAGCAGCGGTATCGGACAGACAATATACAATGAGCAGTTCTTC
TRBD2	TRBV2	15	TRBJ2-3	once	CASSPLAGRSGTQYF	TGTGCCAGCAGCCCCCTAGCGGGAAGATCTGGTACGCAGTATTTT
NA	TRBV27	15	TRBJ1-2	NA	CASSLIAGGLVGYTF	TGTGCCAGCAGTTTAATCGCGGGGGGTTTGGTGGGCTACACCTTC
NA	TRBV5-1	15	TRBJ2-7	NA	CASSLRWQGVDEQYF	TGCGCCAGCAGCTTACGTTGGCAGGGCGTGGACGAGCAGTACTTC
NA	TRBV30	13	TRBJ1-5	few	CAWGQGSNQPQHF	TGTGCCTGGGGCCAGGGGAGCAATCAGCCCCAGCATTTT
NA	TRBV7-3	14	TRBJ1-1	NA	CASALIGSLTEAFF	TGTGCCAGCGCATTAATAGGATCTTTGACTGAAGCTTTCTTT
NA	TRBV30	13	TRBJ2-5	NA	CAWTVGTSETQYF	TGTGCCTGGACAGTGGGTACCTCGGAGACCCAGTACTTC
TRBD1	TRBV7-2	18	TRBJ1-3	NA	CASSSQPLGRGRGNTIYF	TGTGCCAGCAGCTCACAACCCTTAGGCAGGGGGCGAGGAAACACCATATATTTT
TRBD1	TRBV4-1	20	TRBJ2-6	many	CASSHVLTGGRTYGANVLTF	TGCGCCAGCAGCCACGTGTTGACAGGGGGCCGGACCTACGGGGCCAACGTCCTGACTTTC
NA	TRBV19	13	TRBJ2-1	NA	CASSSPGAVGQFF	TGTGCCAGTAGTTCACCAGGGGCTGTTGGGCAGTTCTTC
NA	TRBV6-6	13	TRBJ1-4	NA	CASSYRLGEKLFF	TGTGCCAGCAGTTATCGGTTAGGAGAAAAACTGTTTTTT
NA	TRBV27	17	TRBJ1-1	NA	CASSPRGATLLNTEAFF	TGTGCCAGCAGTCCACGGGGGGCTACACTGTTGAACACTGAAGCTTTCTTT